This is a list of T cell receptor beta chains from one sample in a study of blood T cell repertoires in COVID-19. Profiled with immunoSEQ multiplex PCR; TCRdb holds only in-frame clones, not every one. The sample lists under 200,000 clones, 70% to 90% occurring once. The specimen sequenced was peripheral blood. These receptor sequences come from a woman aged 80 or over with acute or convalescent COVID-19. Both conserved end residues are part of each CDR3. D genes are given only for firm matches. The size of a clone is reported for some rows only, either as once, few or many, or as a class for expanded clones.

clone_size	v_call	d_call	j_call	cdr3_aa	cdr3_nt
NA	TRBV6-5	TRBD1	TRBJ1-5	CASRPGQGTNQPQHF	TGTGCCAGCAGACCGGGACAGGGGACCAATCAGCCCCAGCATTTT
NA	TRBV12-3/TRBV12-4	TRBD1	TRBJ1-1	CASSWDRNTEAFF	TGTGCCAGCAGCTGGGACAGGAACACTGAAGCTTTCTTT
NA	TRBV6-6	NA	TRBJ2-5	CASSYGQAVETQYF	TGTGCCAGCAGTTACGGCCAAGCGGTGGAGACCCAGTACTTC
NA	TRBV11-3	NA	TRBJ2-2	CASSLASGRSTGELFF	TGTGCCAGCAGCTTAGCGAGTGGGAGGAGCACCGGGGAGCTGTTTTTT
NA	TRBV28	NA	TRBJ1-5	CASSSPFSNQPQHF	TGTGCCAGCAGCTCCCCCTTTAGCAATCAGCCCCAGCATTTT
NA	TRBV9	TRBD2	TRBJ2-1	CATSQGAGVRLYNEQFF	TGTGCCACCAGCCAAGGAGCGGGAGTACGTTTATACAATGAGCAGTTCTTC
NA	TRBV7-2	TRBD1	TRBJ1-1	CASSLPGGNTEAFF	TGTGCCAGCAGCTTACCAGGGGGGAACACTGAAGCTTTCTTT
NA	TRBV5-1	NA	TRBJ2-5	CASSFGSLETQYF	TGCGCCAGCAGCTTCGGTAGCTTAGAGACCCAGTACTTC
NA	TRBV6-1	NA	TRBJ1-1	CASSAGRLRLYDTEAFF	TGTGCCAGCAGTGCCGGAAGGTTGCGGTTATACGACACTGAAGCTTTCTTT
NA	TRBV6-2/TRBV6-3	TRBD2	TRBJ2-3	CASSRTSGADTQYF	TGTGCCAGCAGTCGAACTAGCGGTGCAGATACGCAGTATTTT
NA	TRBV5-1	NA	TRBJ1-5	CASSLDVGGGQPQHF	TGCGCCAGCAGCTTGGACGTGGGCGGGGGACAGCCCCAGCATTTT
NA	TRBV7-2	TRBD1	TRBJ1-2	CASSPRTGVSYGYTF	TGTGCCAGCAGCCCTCGGACAGGGGTCTCCTATGGCTACACCTTC
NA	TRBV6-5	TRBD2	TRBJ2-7	CASSYELAGGREQYF	TGTGCCAGCAGTTACGAACTAGCGGGAGGGCGGGAGCAGTACTTC
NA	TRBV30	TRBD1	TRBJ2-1	CAWSFPDRRGSQFF	TGTGCCTGGAGTTTTCCGGACAGGAGAGGCTCACAGTTCTTC
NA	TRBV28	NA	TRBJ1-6	CASSLGGLNNSPLHF	TGTGCCAGCAGTTTAGGAGGCCTTAATAATTCACCCCTCCACTTT
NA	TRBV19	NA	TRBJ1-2	CASTTASYGYTF	TGTGCCAGTACGACAGCATCCTATGGCTACACCTTC
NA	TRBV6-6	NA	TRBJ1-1	CASRLSRSDTEAFF	TGTGCCAGCAGATTATCCCGCAGTGACACTGAAGCTTTCTTT
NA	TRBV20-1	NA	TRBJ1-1	CSASQAGAFF	TGCAGTGCTAGCCAGGCTGGCGCTTTCTTT
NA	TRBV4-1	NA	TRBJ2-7	CASSQPVSSYEQYF	TGCGCCAGCAGCCAACCGGTTAGCTCCTACGAGCAGTACTTC
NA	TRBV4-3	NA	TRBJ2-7	CASSHADRDTHEQYF	TGCGCCAGCAGCCATGCTGACCGGGACACACACGAGCAGTACTTC
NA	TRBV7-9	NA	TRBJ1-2	CASSPSGGGYGYTF	TGTGCCAGCAGCCCCAGCGGGGGTGGCTATGGCTACACCTTC
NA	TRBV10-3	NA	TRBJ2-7	CAISEAQTEAAYEQYF	TGTGCCATCAGTGAGGCCCAGACTGAAGCAGCCTACGAGCAGTACTTC
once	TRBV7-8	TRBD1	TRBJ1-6	CASSPRTGYYNSPLHF	TGTGCCAGCAGCCCCCGGACAGGGTATTATAATTCACCCCTCCACTTT
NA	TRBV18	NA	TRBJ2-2	CASSDRYNTGELFF	TGTGCCAGCTCCGACAGATATAACACCGGGGAGCTGTTTTTT
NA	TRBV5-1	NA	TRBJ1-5	CASSLEYQGPQHF	TGCGCCAGCAGCTTGGAGTACCAGGGCCCCCAGCATTTT
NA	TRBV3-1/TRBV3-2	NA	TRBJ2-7	CASSQVGAGYEQYF	TGTGCCAGCAGCCAAGTAGGGGCAGGCTACGAGCAGTACTTC
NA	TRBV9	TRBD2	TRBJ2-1	CASSPLLIAGGQGQFF	TGTGCCAGCAGCCCCCTGTTGATAGCGGGAGGACAAGGGCAGTTCTTC
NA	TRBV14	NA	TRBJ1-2	CASSQLFRYGYTF	TGTGCCAGCAGCCAACTGTTCAGATATGGCTACACCTTC
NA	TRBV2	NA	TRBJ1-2	CASRWSGGYTF	TGTGCCAGCAGGTGGTCGGGGGGCTACACCTTC
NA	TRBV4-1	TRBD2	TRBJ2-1	CASSSGLAGASSYNEQFF	TGCGCCAGCAGCTCCGGACTAGCGGGTGCGAGCTCCTACAATGAGCAGTTCTTC
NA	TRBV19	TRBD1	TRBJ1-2	CASRVDRGRGYTF	TGTGCCAGTAGAGTGGACAGGGGTCGGGGCTACACCTTC
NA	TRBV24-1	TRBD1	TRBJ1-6	CATSDAKQGARSPLHF	TGTGCCACCAGTGACGCCAAACAGGGGGCACGTTCACCCCTCCACTTT
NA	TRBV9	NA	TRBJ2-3	CASSVGTIVTDTQYF	TGTGCCAGCAGCGTAGGGACTATAGTCACAGATACGCAGTATTTT
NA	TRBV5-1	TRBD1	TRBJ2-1	CASSFRGQGPSSYNEQFF	TGCGCCAGCAGCTTTAGAGGACAGGGACCAAGCTCCTACAATGAGCAGTTCTTC